One sample yielded the 22 T cell receptor beta chains listed below, sequenced in a study of early T cells in non-severe SARS-CoV-2 infection. From the 5' RACE reads, TCRdb called clonotypes with MiXCR, one entry per CDR3 protein. Of about 92,000 distinct CDR3 sequences listed, approximately 15% are singletons. Sequenced input: whole blood. The receptor source for this set is an adult who was a healthcare worker with PCR-confirmed SARS-CoV-2 infection or an uninfected control (not recorded which).

CDR3 sequence: CATSDGGTGFTEAFF. The CDR3 DNA reads TGTGCCACCAGTGATGGTGGGACAGGGTTCACTGAAGCTTTCTTT. The V gene is TRBV24-1, the J gene TRBJ1-1, with 9 bases that match TRBD1. V shed 3 bases, J shed 4 bases, and the junction held 5 bases outside the gene matches. This CDR3 has 15 residues. Germline V CDR1 and CDR2: KGHDR, SFDVKD.

This clonotype has a handful of counts. The genes are TRBV24-1 and TRBJ2-3; 13 nucleotides agree with TRBD2. Losses at the gene ends were 2 bases for V and 0 bases for J; bases not matched to a gene: 13. This CDR3 spans 21 amino acids. The germline gives CDR1 KGHDR, CDR2 SFDVKD. DNA for the CDR3: TGTGCCACCAGTGATTCCCGATTTCGGACTAGCGGGAGACCTAGCACAGATACGCAGTATTTT. Its protein is CATSDSRFRTSGRPSTDTQYF.

This clonotype was counted many times. The V and J genes are TRBV7-9 and TRBJ2-7, with D tentatively TRBD2 (6 bases). This CDR3 has 15 amino acids. Germline-derived CDR1 and CDR2 are SEHNR and FQNEAQ (reference sequence). V was shortened by 5 bases and J by 3 bases, with 17 bases between the two germline ends. CDR3 bases: TGTGCCAGCAGCCCTAGGGAGGTAAGGATCTACGAGCAGTACTTC. This gives the protein CASSPREVRIYEQYF.

As for this clonotype: A much larger clone differs from this one at a single base, so this may be a read error. This chain uses TRBV7-9 with TRBJ1-3; 7 positions match TRBD1. Germline V gene lookup returns CDR1 SEHNR and CDR2 FQNEAQ (reference sequence). The CDR3 length is 15 residues. The CDR3: CACSRQGGSGNTIYF. The CDR3 DNA follows: TGTGCCTGCAGCCGACAGGGAGGATCTGGAAACACCATATATTTT.

The table lists this clonotype with a few counts. This chain connects TRBV28 to TRBJ2-7, with D perhaps matching TRBD1 (6 bases). The V gene's germline CDR1 is MDHEN and CDR2 SYDVKM. The CDR3 spans 12 residues. V lost 2 bases and J 9 bases, leaving 11 bases between the germline ends. CDR3 coding DNA: TGTGCCAGCAGTTTAGAGACAGGAGGGCAGTACTTC. This translates into CASSLETGGQYF. The full variable domain, completed using reference TRBV28 and TRBJ2-7, is DVKVTQSSRYLVKRTGEKVFLECVQDMDHENMFWYRQDPGLGLRLIYFSYDVKMKEKGDIPEGYSVSREKKERFSLILESASTNQTSMYLCASSLETGGQYFGPGTRLTVT.

V gene TRBV6-1 combines with J gene TRBJ1-1, with unresolved D. The CDR3 contains 15 residues. Trimming shortened V by 6 bases and J by 6 bases, and 20 bases separated the two germline ends. Germline CDR1 is MNHNS and CDR2 is SASEGT. The CDR3: CASSRNPEVGAEAFF. In DNA, the CDR3 is TGTGCCAGCAGCAGAAACCCGGAGGTGGGAGCTGAAGCTTTCTTT.

This clonotype was recorded many times. One junction end disagrees with the germline gene, perhaps due to a read error. V and J are TRBV20-1 and TRBJ1-5; a weak D match, TRBD1 (6 bases). Germline-derived CDR1 and CDR2 are DFQATT and SNEGSKA (reference sequence). The CDR3 has 15 amino acids. CDR3 region: CSAYRDGYSNQPQQF. CDR3 bases: TGCAGTGCTTACAGGGATGGATATAGCAATCAGCCCCAGCAATTT.

The count of this clonotype is one. The CDR3 loop is CASSELGFNEQFF. In nucleotides, the CDR3 is TGTGCCAGCAGTGAACTAGGCTTCAATGAGCAGTTCTTC. The rearrangement uses TRBV6-1 and TRBJ2-1; no clear D. Germline CDR1 is MNHNS and CDR2 is SASEGT. The CDR3 has 13 amino acids. V lost 2 bases to trimming and J lost 6 bases, with 8 bases between them.

This clonotype was counted between two and nine times. The genes are TRBV9 and TRBJ2-5, with TRBD2 identical over 14 bases. In germline, CDR1 is SGDLS, CDR2 YYNGEE. With V trimmed by 4 bases and J by 2 bases, 10 bases remained unmatched. The CDR3 is 18 residues long. The CDR3 DNA reads as TGTGCCAGCAGCTTCGGGACTAGCGGGAGTTGGGGACAAGAGACCCAGTACTTC. It encodes CASSFGTSGSWGQETQYF. The full variable domain, with the rest looked up from reference TRBV9 and TRBJ2-5, is DSGVTQTPKHLITATGQRVTLRCSPRSGDLSVYWYQQSLDQGLQFLIQYYNGEERAKGNILERFSAQQFPDLHSELNLSSLELGDSALYFCASSFGTSGSWGQETQYFGPGTRLLVL.

This clonotype was seen a handful of times. V and J are TRBV27 and TRBJ2-2; 7 nucleotides match TRBD1. The junction had 9 bases not matched to a gene; V was cut back by 7 bases and J by 1 base. The CDR3 covers 16 residues. The germline V gene has CDR1 MNHEY and CDR2 SMNVEV (reference sequence). CDR3 in amino acids: CASKPGTALNTGELFF. The CDR3 DNA sequence: TGTGCCAGCAAGCCCGGGACAGCCCTGAACACCGGGGAGCTGTTTTTT.

The gene calls are TRBV4-1 and TRBJ2-5; D not resolved. Trimming cost V 1 base and J 5 bases, with 5 bases left between them. Germline-derived CDR1 and CDR2 are MGHRA and YSYEKL. The length of the CDR3 is 12 residues. The DNA of the CDR3 is TGCGCCAGCAGCCAAGTCCGGGAGACCCAGTACTTC. This sequence encodes CASSQVRETQYF.

This chain links TRBV5-1 with TRBJ2-2, with TRBD2 identical over 10 bases. There are 16 residues in the CDR3. CDR1 and CDR2 (germline): SGHRS, YFSETQ. With V trimmed by 3 bases and J by 5 bases, 7 bases remained unmatched. As DNA, the CDR3 is TGCGCCAGCAGCTCAAATCTAGCGGGAGAAACCGGGGAGCTGTTTTTT. Translated: CASSSNLAGETGELFF.

This clonotype came up a few times. The chain has TRBV27 and TRBJ1-2; TRBD1 aligns across 11 bases. CDR3 size: 14 residues. The germline V gene has CDR1 MNHEY and CDR2 SMNVEV (reference sequence). V lost 3 bases, J lost 5 bases, and 2 bases stayed unmatched. The CDR3 nucleotides are TGTGCCAGCAGTTTTGGACAGGGGGCGTATGGCTACACCTTC. The encoded protein is CASSFGQGAYGYTF.

The genes are TRBV6-1 and TRBJ1-5, with a possible D match to TRBD1 (6 bases). The V and J ends lost 6 bases and 9 bases respectively, with 18 bases between them. CDR1 and CDR2 (germline): MNHNS, SASEGT. This CDR3 contains 14 residues. CDR3 residues: CASRGQTVGSPQHF. The CDR3 DNA sequence: TGTGCCAGCAGAGGACAGACGGTGGGGTCGCCCCAGCATTTT.

This clonotype was counted a few times. CDR3 sequence (DNA): TGTGCCAGCAGCATAGGACAGGGAAGCTCCTACAATGAGCAGTTCTTC. Protein product: CASSIGQGSSYNEQFF. J is TRBJ2-1 and V is TRBV7-9, with 8 bases fitting TRBD1. V shed 5 bases and J 0 bases; nucleotides not matched to a gene: 6. Germline V lookup: CDR1 SEHNR, CDR2 FQNEAQ (reference sequence). The CDR3 runs to 16 residues.

In its sample, this clonotype was seen a few times. The chain couples TRBV12-3 or TRBV12-4 to TRBJ2-5, with TRBD1 identical over 7 bases. V lost 6 bases to trimming and J lost 3 bases; unmatched junction nucleotides: 10. This CDR3 contains 15 residues. CDR3 sequence (DNA): TGTGCCAGCAGCGCCGCCCGGGACAGAGAAGAGACCCAGTACTTC. Protein product: CASSAARDREETQYF.

In its sample, this clonotype was seen a few times. The chain is built from TRBV2 and TRBJ1-1; D not certain. This CDR3 comprises 10 residues. From germline, CDR1 is SNHLY and CDR2 FYNNEI. The germline V and J ends were trimmed by 8 bases and 4 bases, with 5 bases remaining between them. The CDR3 here is CASDGTEAFF. CDR3 in DNA: TGTGCCAGCGATGGCACTGAAGCTTTCTTT. The variable domain in full, completed from reference TRBV2 and TRBJ1-1, reads EPEVTQTPSHQVTQMGQEVILRCVPISNHLYFYWYRQILGQKVEFLVSFYNNEISEKSEIFDDQFSVERPDGSNFTLKIRSTKLEDSAMYFCASDGTEAFFGQGTRLTVV.

This rearrangement joins TRBV27 to TRBJ2-1; 8 bases match TRBD2. Trimming at V came to 5 bases and at J to 9 bases, leaving 15 bases not matched to a gene. The CDR3 loop spans 16 amino acids. The germline gives CDR1 MNHEY, CDR2 SMNVEV (reference sequence). CDR3 sequence: CASSPEIIAGIGEQFF. Here the CDR3 DNA reads TGTGCCAGCAGTCCGGAGATCATAGCGGGAATTGGTGAGCAGTTCTTC.

This clonotype showed up just a few times. This chain connects TRBV5-1 to TRBJ2-1, with 9 bases aligning to TRBD1. Germline V gene sequence: CDR1 SGHRS, CDR2 YFSETQ. V was pared by 3 bases and J by 3 bases, with 4 bases of the junction left unmatched. The CDR3 runs to 15 residues. CDR3 protein: CASSSRQGGYNEQFF. Here the CDR3 DNA reads TGCGCCAGCAGCTCCAGACAGGGGGGCTACAATGAGCAGTTCTTC. Together with reference TRBV5-1 and TRBJ2-1, the CDR3 gives the full variable domain: KAGVTQTPRYLIKTRGQQVTLSCSPISGHRSVSWYQQTPGQGLQFLFEYFSETQRNKGNFPGRFSGRQFSNSRSEMNVSTLELGDSALYLCASSSRQGGYNEQFFGPGTRLTVL.

This clonotype showed up just a few times. This chain joins TRBV6-6 and TRBJ1-5, with a tentative D call TRBD1 (5 bases). Trimming removed 0 bases from V and 5 bases from J, with 11 bases in between. The CDR3 totals 15 residues. Germline V lookup: CDR1 MNHNY, CDR2 SVGAGI (reference sequence). The CDR3 bases are TGTGCCAGCAGTTACTCTTACCGAGGGGATCAGCCCCAGCATTTT. As protein: CASSYSYRGDQPQHF.

The chain couples TRBV5-4 to TRBJ1-1; D ambiguous. Trimming took 0 bases from V and 4 from J, leaving 13 bases between them. The CDR3 contains 15 residues. Germline lookup yields CDR1 SGHNT and CDR2 YYREEE (reference sequence). Here the CDR3 DNA reads TGTGCCAGCAGCTTGGGCGGGCAAAGAGGCACTGAAGCTTTCTTT. It translates to CASSLGGQRGTEAFF.

The gene calls are TRBV27 and TRBJ2-1; TRBD2 might be the D (6 bases). Trimming shortened V by 4 bases and J by 7 bases, and 23 bases separated the two germline ends. The V gene's germline CDR1 is MNHEY and CDR2 SMNVEV (reference sequence). This CDR3 contains 17 residues. CDR3 sequence: CASSSSGRGVDSNEQFF. The CDR3 bases are TGTGCCAGCAGTTCCTCGGGGCGGGGCGTTGATTCGAATGAGCAGTTCTTC.